The 19 T cell receptor beta chains presented below share a single source sample, sequenced in a study of Ad26.COV2.S vaccination and SARS-CoV-2 variants (dated by TCRdb to the early 2020s). The treatment or condition label of this sample denotes: roughly 18 received Ad26.COV2.S at low or high dose, single or two shots; several received placebo; per-sample allocation not given. Repertoires of vaccine and placebo recipients were sequenced from samples collected on day 63 after the first injection. The library was made by the immunoSEQ multiplex PCR assay. The table comes from immuneACCESS by way of TCRdb, which keeps in-frame sequences with V and J called. Part of the clones is missing from these tables; in studies checked, under half for an unresolved V gene and the rest for unknown reasons. This sample holds over 400,000 clones; about nine tenths were observed only once. In total, the top ten clones hold 1.5% to 2% of the sample.

Sequencing used peripheral blood, obtained in a trial of Ad26.COV2.S vaccine versus placebo. These receptors all stem from a person between 18 and 60 years old who received the Ad26.COV2.S COVID-19 vaccine or a placebo.

Of note for this clone: In the same sample, other DNA sequences code for this CDR3. V and J are TRBV28 and TRBJ2-3; 9 bases agree with TRBD1. V trimming: 6 bases; J trimming: 1 base; junction bases outside the gene matches: 2. CDR3 length: 14 amino acids. Germline CDR1 reads MDHEN; CDR2 reads SYDVKM. The CDR3 nucleotides are TGTGCCAGCAGCGACAGGGGGGGCACAGATACGCAGTATTTT. It is translated as CASSDRGGTDTQYF. Full variable domain (remainder filled in from reference TRBV28 and TRBJ2-3): DVKVTQSSRYLVKRTGEKVFLECVQDMDHENMFWYRQDPGLGLRLIYFSYDVKMKEKGDIPEGYSVSREKKERFSLILESASTNQTSMYLCASSDRGGTDTQYFGPGTRLTVL.

This chain uses TRBV6-2 or TRBV6-3 with TRBJ2-5; no definite D call. Trimming left V 6 bases short and J 3 bases short, with 17 bases between. The CDR3 is 15 residues long. Germline V CDR1 and CDR2: MNHEY, SVGEGT. The CDR3 region has the DNA TGTGCCAGCAGCGGTACTGAAGTCCCTGAAGAGACCCAGTACTTC. Its translation is CASSGTEVPEETQYF.

The chain couples TRBV19 to TRBJ2-1; D perhaps matches TRBD2 (5 bases). The V end was cut by 7 bases, the J end by 1 base, with 11 bases between. Germline CDR1 LNHDA, CDR2 SQIVND (reference sequence). The CDR3 has 14 residues. The CDR3: CASNSGSSYNEQFF. The CDR3 region has the DNA TGTGCCAGTAACTCGGGGAGTTCCTACAATGAGCAGTTCTTC.

The CDR3 region has the DNA TGCGCCAGCAGCCTGGGGCAGGGGAACTCCTACGAGCAGTACTTC. This sequence encodes CASSLGQGNSYEQYF. The chain carries TRBV4-3 and TRBJ2-7; weak D call: TRBD1 (6 bases). V dropped 4 bases and J dropped 0 bases, with 13 bases sitting between them. The CDR3 has 15 amino acids. CDR1 and CDR2 from the germline V gene are LGHNA and YSLEER.

V is TRBV13 and J is TRBJ2-7; no definite D call. From germline, CDR1 is PRHDT and CDR2 FYEKMQ (reference sequence). The CDR3 covers 13 residues. V was shortened by 2 bases and J by 6 bases, with 11 bases between the two germline ends. CDR3 DNA: TGTGCCAGCAGCTTAACATCCCTTGGCGAGCAGTACTTC. Its translation: CASSLTSLGEQYF.

The chain recombines TRBV28 with TRBJ1-2; D possibly corresponds to TRBD1 (6 bases). The ends were cut back, 3 bases at V and 4 bases at J, with 12 bases in the middle. The CDR3 covers 14 residues. CDR1 and CDR2 from the germline V gene are MDHEN and SYDVKM. The DNA for the CDR3 is TGTGCCAGCAGTTTCCCGGACAGAAGCTATGGCTACACCTTC. Translated: CASSFPDRSYGYTF.

The gene calls are TRBV28 and TRBJ2-1, with D unresolved. The CDR3 covers 13 residues. Trimming left V 6 bases short and J 6 bases short, with 12 bases between. Germline CDR1 is MDHEN and CDR2 is SYDVKM. The CDR3 sequence: CASSQTGINEQFF. DNA for the CDR3: TGTGCCAGCAGCCAGACTGGTATCAATGAGCAGTTCTTC.

The chain joins TRBV5-1 to TRBJ1-5, with 8 positions matching TRBD1. Germline loops: CDR1 SGHRS, CDR2 YFSETQ. V shed 3 bases, J shed 6 bases, and the junction held 8 bases outside the gene matches. This CDR3 comprises 15 residues. Here the CDR3 DNA reads TGCGCCAGCAGCTCACAAAAAGGACAGGGTCAGCCCCAGCATTTT. The encoded protein is CASSSQKGQGQPQHF.

The chain combines TRBV6-5 with TRBJ1-5; possibly TRBD1 for D (5 bases). CDR1 MNHEY and CDR2 SVGAGI come from the germline V gene. This CDR3 contains 12 residues. V was shortened by 8 bases and J by 8 bases, with 13 bases between the two germline ends. This CDR3 is CASGRGREPQHF. As DNA, the CDR3 is TGTGCCAGCGGTCGAGGCAGGGAGCCCCAGCATTTT.

This chain joins TRBV28 and TRBJ2-2; TRBD1 matches at 7 bases. The germline CDR1 and CDR2 sequences are MDHEN and SYDVKM. This CDR3 has 16 amino acids. After removal of 6 bases from V and 2 bases from J, the junction contained 9 bases not matched to a gene. CDR3 sequence: CASSSTGTANTGELFF. CDR3 nucleotides: TGTGCCAGCAGCTCTACCGGGACAGCCAACACCGGGGAGCTGTTTTTT.

V is TRBV12-3 or TRBV12-4 and J is TRBJ1-2; D unclear. This CDR3 is 10 amino acids long. V lost 8 bases and J 6 bases, leaving 7 bases between the germline ends. CDR3 sequence: CASAFHGYTF. The CDR3 nucleotides are TGTGCCAGCGCATTCCATGGCTACACCTTC.

The chain carries TRBV2 and TRBJ2-5, with no clear D. V dropped 0 bases and J dropped 3 bases, with 11 bases sitting between them. CDR1 and CDR2 from the germline V gene are SNHLY and FYNNEI. The CDR3 is 15 amino acids. CDR3 DNA: TGTGCCAGCAGTGAAGCCCTAAACCGTAAAGAGACCCAGTACTTC. It translates to CASSEALNRKETQYF. Supplemented by reference TRBV2 and TRBJ2-5, the full variable domain reads EPEVTQTPSHQVTQMGQEVILRCVPISNHLYFYWYRQILGQKVEFLVSFYNNEISEKSEIFDDQFSVERPDGSNFTLKIRSTKLEDSAMYFCASSEALNRKETQYFGPGTRLLVL.

The chain uses TRBV6-1 and TRBJ2-2; D possibly matches TRBD1 or TRBD2 (5 bases each). Germline V gene data show CDR1 as MNHNS and CDR2 as SASEGT. V lost 7 bases and J 5 bases, leaving 23 bases between the germline ends. The CDR3 has 17 amino acids. CDR3 sequence: CASTDFPSGHNTGELFF. The CDR3 coding sequence is TGTGCCAGCACTGATTTCCCGTCGGGGCACAATACCGGGGAGCTGTTTTTT.

The gene calls are TRBV6-5 and TRBJ1-1; the match to TRBD1 covers 7 bases. CDR1 is MNHEY, CDR2 SVGAGI, per germline. V lost 1 base, J lost 3 bases, and 5 bases stayed unmatched. CDR3 size: 15 residues. The CDR3 DNA reads as TGTGCCAGCAGTTACTACAGGGGAAGCTACACTGAAGCTTTCTTT. This sequence encodes CASSYYRGSYTEAFF.

The chain combines TRBV3-1 (or the pseudogene TRBV3-2) with TRBJ2-1; 9 positions match TRBD2. This CDR3 region has 17 residues. The V gene's germline CDR1 is LGHDT and CDR2 YNNKEL (reference sequence). V lost 2 bases and J lost 0; bases outside the gene matches: 5. The CDR3 DNA follows: TGTGCCAGCAGCCAAAGCGGGGGGCGATACTCCTACAATGAGCAGTTCTTC. Its translation: CASSQSGGRYSYNEQFF.

This clone was detected only once. This chain links TRBV11-3 with TRBJ2-1; 12 nucleotides line up with TRBD2. The germline CDR1 and CDR2 sequences are SGHNT and YENEEA. The CDR3 spans 18 residues. V trimming: 3 bases; J trimming: 6 bases; junction bases outside the gene matches: 12. In DNA form, the CDR3 reads TGTGCCAGCAGCTTGAAGGGACTAGCGGGCGGTGGGTCCAATGAGCAGTTCTTC. It codes for CASSLKGLAGGGSNEQFF.

The V gene is TRBV5-1, the J gene TRBJ1-2; 9 nucleotides agree with TRBD1. The CDR3 has 16 residues. V shed 4 bases, J shed 4 bases, and the junction held 11 bases outside the gene matches. CDR1 and CDR2 (germline): SGHRS, YFSETQ. This CDR3 reads CASSPPGQGSGYGYTF. The CDR3 region has the DNA TGCGCCAGCAGCCCACCGGGACAGGGAAGCGGCTATGGCTACACCTTC.

The chain couples TRBV18 to TRBJ1-1; maybe TRBD1 (6 bases). V shed 6 bases and J shed 3 bases, with 14 bases lying between them. This CDR3 contains 14 residues. Germline V gene data show CDR1 as KGHSH and CDR2 as LQKENI. CDR3 residues: CASSPTGAYTEAFF. The CDR3 nucleotides read TGTGCCAGCTCCCCGACAGGTGCCTACACTGAAGCTTTCTTT.

The chain uses TRBV18 and TRBJ2-1; a possible D gene is TRBD2 (6 bases). Trimming shortened V by 1 base and J by 10 bases, and 14 bases separated the two germline ends. This CDR3 region has 14 residues. Germline CDR1 and CDR2: KGHSH and LQKENI. CDR3 nucleotides: TGTGCCAGCTCACCACGGTCTAGCGTAGGGGAGCAGTTCTTC. It encodes CASSPRSSVGEQFF.